This T cell receptor beta chain was identified in a study of monozygotic twins with inflammatory bowel disease. Added by template switching were UMIs that each held a 6-nucleotide sample barcode. TCRdb re-called the 5' RACE reads; every CDR3 protein appears as one record, without DNA. Recorded for this sample: some 200,000 distinct CDR3 sequences. The CDR3 is 13 residues long. Germline CDR1 reads SGHTA; CDR2 reads FQGNSA. The sequence came from a human donor with ulcerative colitis or Crohn's disease, or a healthy co-twin of an affected twin (not recorded which). V is TRBV7-2 and J is TRBJ2-7. Sequenced: blood. The CDR3 spells CASSLGPAGKQYF.